The 27 T cell receptor beta chains below all came from one sample that was sequenced in a study of cytomegalovirus exposure and HLA in healthy donors. The PCR was carried out with 60 Vbeta primers and 13 Jbeta primers. Sequenced by immunoSEQ multiplex PCR; TCRdb stores in-frame clones only, minus some. The sample includes approximately 200,000 clones, approximately 81% of them seen just once. Source material: PBMCs. These receptor sequences come from a human donor in good health.

The chain uses TRBV11-2 and TRBJ2-7; 9 nucleotides match TRBD1. CDR1 is SGHAT and CDR2 is FQNNGV in the germline V gene. This CDR3 spans 15 amino acids. With V trimmed by 4 bases and J by 2 bases, 6 bases remained unmatched. The CDR3 nucleotides read TGTGCCAGCAGCTGGGGACAGGGATGGACCTACGAGCAGTACTTC. Protein sequence: CASSWGQGWTYEQYF. Looking up the rest from reference TRBV11-2 and TRBJ2-7 gives the full variable domain: EAGVAQSPRYKIIEKRQSVAFWCNPISGHATLYWYQQILGQGPKLLIQFQNNGVVDDSQLPKDRFSAERLKGVDSTLKIQPAKLEDSAVYLCASSWGQGWTYEQYFGPGTRLTVT.

DNA of the CDR3: TGTGCCAGCCGAGGAGAATATGGCTACACCTTC. Encoded protein: CASRGEYGYTF. V and J are TRBV6-5 and TRBJ1-2; D is unresolved. Germline V CDR1 and CDR2: MNHEY, SVGAGI. Deletions cut 8 bases from V and 5 bases from J, with 9 bases between. The CDR3 loop spans 11 amino acids.

The rearrangement links TRBV6-5 to TRBJ2-7, with D possibly TRBD1 on 7 matching bases. Trimming shortened V by 2 bases and J by 3 bases, and 14 bases separated the two germline ends. Germline CDR1 reads MNHEY; CDR2 reads SVGAGI. CDR3 size: 15 residues. CDR3 DNA: TGTGCCAGCAGTTACCGGGGGCAGGGGGTCTACGAGCAGTACTTC. Its protein is CASSYRGQGVYEQYF.

This clone has only a few counts. J is TRBJ2-7 and V is TRBV27, with 7 bases lining up with TRBD1. V shed 3 bases, J shed 4 bases, and the junction held 15 bases outside the gene matches. The CDR3 totals 17 residues. Germline assignment: CDR1 MNHEY and CDR2 SMNVEV (reference sequence). The CDR3 coding sequence is TGTGCCAGCAGTTTCCCAACCGAGGGGACAGACCAATACGAGCAGTACTTC. Translated: CASSFPTEGTDQYEQYF.

The V call is TRBV5-8, the J call TRBJ1-2; the D gene is possibly TRBD1 (5 bases). Germline-derived CDR1 and CDR2 are SGHTS and YDEGEE. This CDR3 is 14 amino acids long. V was cut by 10 bases and J by 8 bases, with 24 bases left in between. The CDR3 nucleotides are TGTGCCGCCCCGGAGGGTCAGGGAGTTGGCGGCTACACCTTC. Its protein product is CAAPEGQGVGGYTF.

In nucleotides, the CDR3 is TGTGCCAGCAGTAATACACCGGGACTTTATGAAAAACTGTTTTTT. As protein: CASSNTPGLYEKLFF. The gene calls are TRBV27 and TRBJ1-4, with D tentatively TRBD1 (5 bases). Trimming shortened V by 5 bases and J by 6 bases, and 16 bases separated the two germline ends. The germline V gene has CDR1 MNHEY and CDR2 SMNVEV (reference sequence). The CDR3 spans 15 residues.

The chain links TRBV29-1 to TRBJ2-7, with 12 positions matching TRBD1. The CDR3 consists of 17 residues. Germline assignment: CDR1 SQVTM and CDR2 ANQGSEA. With V trimmed by 2 bases and J by 2 bases, 10 bases remained unmatched. The CDR3 protein is CSVEFLGQGAFPYEQYF. The DNA for the CDR3 is TGCAGCGTTGAATTTTTGGGACAGGGGGCTTTCCCCTACGAGCAGTACTTC.

The rearrangement links TRBV11-2 to TRBJ1-2, with D possibly TRBD1 on 5 matching bases. This CDR3 comprises 19 residues. The germline V gene has CDR1 SGHAT and CDR2 FQNNGV. With 2 bases removed from V and 7 bases from J, the gap between germline ends came to 29 bases. The CDR3 loop reads CASSLQGDRSGAAYFGYTF. The CDR3 DNA is TGTGCCAGCAGCTTACAAGGAGATAGGAGTGGGGCTGCCTATTTTGGCTACACCTTC.

This chain connects TRBV6-5 to TRBJ1-1; no definite D call. Trimming stripped 2 bases from V and 4 bases from J, with 11 bases between. Germline CDR1 is MNHEY and CDR2 is SVGAGI. The CDR3 length is 14 residues. CDR3 sequence: CASSYGGVVTEAFF. In DNA, the CDR3 is TGTGCCAGCAGTTACGGCGGGGTGGTCACTGAAGCTTTCTTT.

The chain recombines TRBV11-1 with TRBJ2-2; 12 bases fit TRBD2. CDR1 SGHAT and CDR2 FQDESV come from the germline V gene (reference sequence). CDR3 length equals 17 residues. Trimming at V came to 2 bases and at J to 6 bases, leaving 7 bases not matched to a gene. Here the CDR3 reads CASSLLLTSGRAGELFF. Written as DNA, the CDR3 is TGTGCCAGCAGCTTATTGCTGACTAGCGGGAGAGCCGGGGAGCTGTTTTTT.

The chain uses TRBV4-1 and TRBJ2-5; no clear D. The CDR3 consists of 14 residues. The V and J ends lost 4 bases and 5 bases respectively, with 14 bases between them. Germline V gene lookup returns CDR1 MGHRA and CDR2 YSYEKL. This CDR3 reads CASSPARNFETQYF. The CDR3 bases are TGCGCCAGCAGCCCCGCGAGGAATTTCGAGACCCAGTACTTC.

V usage is TRBV6-6 and J usage is TRBJ2-1; perhaps TRBD2 as D (5 bases). This CDR3 has 13 residues. Trimming took 7 bases from V and 3 from J, leaving 10 bases between them. From germline, CDR1 is MNHNY and CDR2 SVGAGI (reference sequence). Here the CDR3 DNA reads TGTGCCAGCAAAGGGAGTCTCTACAATGAGCAGTTCTTC. Amino acid sequence: CASKGSLYNEQFF.

This chain links TRBV6-1 with TRBJ1-1; no clear D. Germline V lookup: CDR1 MNHNS, CDR2 SASEGT. This CDR3 is 13 amino acids long. The V end was cut by 7 bases, the J end by 0 bases, with 9 bases between. CDR3 DNA: TGTGCCAGCACAGAAATATTGAACACTGAAGCTTTCTTT. It codes for CASTEILNTEAFF.

The J gene is TRBJ2-1, the V gene TRBV25-1; TRBD2 agrees at 7 bases. The V segment lost 3 bases and the J segment 3 bases; nucleotides outside the gene matches: 5. Germline V gene data show CDR1 as MGHDK and CDR2 as SYGVNS. The CDR3 is 15 residues long. CDR3 sequence reads: CASSEASGIYNEQFF. Written as DNA, the CDR3 is TGTGCCAGCAGTGAGGCTAGCGGAATCTACAATGAGCAGTTCTTC.

The chain joins TRBV14 to TRBJ2-7, with TRBD2 matching over 8 bases. The germline gives CDR1 SGHDN, CDR2 FVKESK. There are 15 residues in the CDR3. V was clipped by 0 bases and J by 7 bases; unmatched bases: 8. The CDR3 spells CASSQDSLAGREQYF. The CDR3 DNA reads as TGTGCCAGCAGCCAAGACTCCCTAGCGGGTCGAGAGCAGTACTTC. The complete variable domain, with remaining parts taken from reference TRBV14 and TRBJ2-7, reads EAGVTQFPSHSVIEKGQTVTLRCDPISGHDNLYWYRRVMGKEIKFLLHFVKESKQDESGMPNNRFLAERTGGTYSTLKVQPAELEDSGVYFCASSQDSLAGREQYFGPGTRLTVT.

The chain uses TRBV28 and TRBJ2-5; 11 positions agree with TRBD2. The CDR3 covers 16 residues. With V trimmed by 4 bases and J by 2 bases, 6 bases remained unmatched. Germline loops: CDR1 MDHEN, CDR2 SYDVKM. DNA of the CDR3: TGTGCCAGCAGTTCAGGACTAGCGGGCCGGCAAGAGACCCAGTACTTC. Its translation is CASSSGLAGRQETQYF.

The J gene is TRBJ2-5, the V gene TRBV5-8; D gene ambiguous. Germline CDR1 reads SGHTS; CDR2 reads YDEGEE. V lost 2 bases to trimming and J lost 3 bases, with 2 bases between them. The length of the CDR3 is 11 residues. The CDR3 loop is CASSFKETQYF. The CDR3 DNA sequence: TGTGCCAGCAGCTTCAAAGAGACCCAGTACTTC.

The rearrangement uses TRBV6-1 and TRBJ2-5, with TRBD1 identical over 8 bases. The CDR3 length is 13 residues. The germline CDR1 and CDR2 sequences are MNHNS and SASEGT. V lost 6 bases to trimming and J lost 5 bases; unmatched junction nucleotides: 5. The CDR3 DNA is TGTGCCAGCAGGAACAACAGGGGGGAGACCCAGTACTTC. Protein: CASRNNRGETQYF.

The table lists this clone with a count of one. The chain combines TRBV7-9 with TRBJ2-3; TRBD2 matches 8 bases. V dropped 1 base and J dropped 1; count of bases not matched to a gene: 4. The CDR3 totals 16 residues. Germline loops: CDR1 SEHNR, CDR2 FQNEAQ (reference sequence). The CDR3 region is CASSLGFGGGTDTQYF. The DNA of the CDR3 is TGTGCCAGCAGCTTAGGATTCGGGGGGGGCACAGATACGCAGTATTTT. Supplemented by reference TRBV7-9 and TRBJ2-3, the full variable domain reads DTGVSQNPRHKITKRGQNVTFRCDPISEHNRLYWYRQTLGQGPEFLTYFQNEAQLEKSRLLSDRFSAERPKGSFSTLEIQRTEQGDSAMYLCASSLGFGGGTDTQYFGPGTRLTVL.

The gene calls are TRBV5-5 and TRBJ2-7; D perhaps matches TRBD1 (6 bases). CDR1 and CDR2 (germline): SGHKS, YYEKEE (reference sequence). CDR3 length: 15 amino acids. Trimming left V 2 bases short and J 2 bases short, with 14 bases between. This CDR3 reads CASSFGDRSTYEQYF. For the CDR3, the DNA is TGTGCCAGCAGCTTCGGTGACAGGTCGACCTACGAGCAGTACTTC.

V gene TRBV27 combines with J gene TRBJ2-3, with a weak D call TRBD2 (6 bases). The CDR3 is 14 amino acids. V lost 6 bases to trimming and J lost 0 bases, with 10 bases between them. Germline V CDR1 and CDR2: MNHEY, SMNVEV (reference sequence). The CDR3 DNA reads TGTGCCAGCAGCACCGGGACTAGCACAGATACGCAGTATTTT. Translated: CASSTGTSTDTQYF.

The chain carries TRBV9 and TRBJ2-6; 11 nucleotides agree with TRBD1. Germline-derived CDR1 and CDR2 are SGDLS and YYNGEE. The V and J ends lost 2 bases and 1 base, in that order; junction bases with no gene match: 5. The CDR3 is 18 amino acids. The CDR3 DNA reads as TGTGCCAGCAGCGTCCCCGGGACAGGGGGGTCTGGGGCCAACGTCCTGACTTTC. Protein product: CASSVPGTGGSGANVLTF.

The chain links TRBV10-3 to TRBJ2-5; 8 nucleotides line up with TRBD1. CDR3 size: 16 residues. The trim removed 4 bases at V and 1 base at J, leaving 8 bases unmatched. The germline CDR1 and CDR2 sequences are ENHRY and SYGVKD. The CDR3 bases are TGTGCCATCAGTGCTTCTAACGGACAGGGCCAAGAGACCCAGTACTTC. It yields the protein CAISASNGQGQETQYF.

This clone was counted only a few times. This chain uses TRBV29-1 with TRBJ2-4; tentatively, D is TRBD1 (5 bases). Germline CDR1 SQVTM, CDR2 ANQGSEA. This CDR3 region has 13 residues. Trimming removed 6 bases at V and 1 base at J, with 10 bases between. This CDR3 is CSVGGAAKNIQYF. The DNA for the CDR3 is TGCAGCGTCGGTGGGGCGGCCAAAAACATTCAGTACTTC.

The rearrangement links TRBV9 to TRBJ2-1; 12 bases align to TRBD2. Germline-derived CDR1 and CDR2 are SGDLS and YYNGEE. The V and J ends lost 5 bases and 3 bases, in that order; junction bases with no gene match: 6. There are 16 residues in the CDR3. CDR3 in amino acids: CASSVTSGSRYNEQFF. The DNA of the CDR3 is TGTGCCAGCAGTGTGACTAGCGGGAGCCGCTACAATGAGCAGTTCTTC.

The rearrangement links TRBV10-2 to TRBJ2-7, with no clear D. This CDR3 has 14 residues. V lost 2 bases to trimming and J lost 1 base, with 9 bases between them. Per the germline V gene, CDR1 is WSHSY and CDR2 is SAAADI. The CDR3 region has the DNA TGCGCCAGCAGTGAGATGTCTTATTCCTACGAGCAGTACTTC. Its translation is CASSEMSYSYEQYF.

The CDR3 DNA sequence: TGCGCCACTTACTCAGGGGCAACTAATGAAAAACTGTTTTTT. Translating it yields CATYSGATNEKLFF. This chain links TRBV10-2 with TRBJ1-4, with a weak D call TRBD1 (6 bases). CDR1 is WSHSY and CDR2 is SAAADI in the germline V gene. The CDR3 has 14 amino acids. Deletions cut 10 bases from V and 0 bases from J, with 12 bases between.